One sample yielded the 27 T cell receptor beta chains listed below, sequenced in a study of blood T cells in healthy people across ages. A second PCR, run for about 7 to 12 cycles, used a sample-barcoded 5' primer plus a J-beta primer mix. TCRdb ran MiXCR on the 5' RACE reads and lists one entry per CDR3 protein. The sample has approximately 820,000 distinct CDR3 sequences, around two fifths seen once. The sequencing sample was made of blood. All receptors derive from a man aged 60-69 years in good health.

This clonotype was seen more than once but under ten times. This sequence joins TRBV7-2 and TRBJ2-3, with 8 bases lining up with TRBD2. The V and J ends lost 5 bases and 3 bases, in that order; junction bases with no gene match: 4. Germline-derived CDR1 and CDR2 are SGHTA and FQGNSA. The CDR3 covers 14 residues. CDR3 amino acids: CASSIGLATDTQYF. The CDR3 coding sequence is TGTGCCAGCAGCATCGGACTAGCTACAGATACGCAGTATTTT. Using reference TRBV7-2 and TRBJ2-3 for the parts outside the CDR3, the full variable domain is GAGVSQSPSNKVTEKGKDVELRCDPISGHTALYWYRQSLGQGLEFLIYFQGNSAPDKSGLPSDRFSAERTGGSVSTLTIQRTQQEDSAVYLCASSIGLATDTQYFGPGTRLTVL.

This clonotype came up a few times. V is TRBV7-2 and J is TRBJ2-5; D may correspond to TRBD1 or TRBD2 (7 bases each). Germline CDR1 and CDR2: SGHTA and FQGNSA. The CDR3 consists of 14 residues. Trimming shortened V by 5 bases and J by 11 bases, and 21 bases separated the two germline ends. This chain's CDR3 is CASSPRGLAVEQYF. The CDR3 DNA reads as TGTGCCAGCAGCCCTAGGGGGCTAGCGGTAGAGCAGTACTTC.

The V and J genes are TRBV5-1 and TRBJ1-5; D is uncertain. Germline V CDR1 and CDR2: SGHRS, YFSETQ. The CDR3 sequence is 13 residues long. Trimming took 0 bases from V and 6 from J, leaving 7 bases between them. The DNA of the CDR3 is TGCGCCAGCAGCTTGGACGTGTCTCAGCCCCAGCATTTT. Protein sequence: CASSLDVSQPQHF.

The chain couples TRBV2 to TRBJ1-2, with 8 bases fitting TRBD1. Trimming cost V 8 bases and J 8 bases; bases outside gene matches: 13. This CDR3 has 14 amino acids. The germline V gene encodes CDR1 SNHLY and CDR2 FYNNEI. For the CDR3, the DNA is TGTGCCAGCCACAGGACAGGGACTTTCTACGGCTACACCTTC. It is translated as CASHRTGTFYGYTF.

This chain uses TRBV6-5 with TRBJ2-7; perhaps TRBD1 as D (6 bases). Looked up from germline, CDR1 is MNHEY and CDR2 is SVGAGI. V lost 0 bases and J 6 bases, leaving 21 bases between the germline ends. The CDR3 loop spans 17 amino acids. This CDR3 reads CASSYSTGTLGKSEQYF. The CDR3 DNA follows: TGTGCCAGCAGTTACTCGACAGGAACCCTTGGGAAGTCCGAGCAGTACTTC.

This chain uses TRBV7-3 with TRBJ1-6; D is perhaps TRBD1 (6 bases). Germline lookup yields CDR1 SGHTA and CDR2 FQGTGA. The CDR3 is 16 amino acids. V was cut by 5 bases and J by 7 bases, with 18 bases left in between. CDR3 sequence reads: CASSPGHALGNSPLHF. The CDR3 DNA reads TGTGCCAGCAGCCCGGGACATGCCCTCGGAAATTCACCCCTCCACTTT.

The rearrangement joins TRBV7-9 to TRBJ2-3; a possible D gene is TRBD2 (5 bases). The CDR3 covers 15 residues. The germline gives CDR1 SEHNR, CDR2 FQNEAQ (reference sequence). The germline V and J ends were trimmed by 6 bases and 0 bases, with 13 bases remaining between them. CDR3 coding DNA: TGTGCCAGCAGAGCCACGGGGAGAAGCACAGATACGCAGTATTTT. Translated: CASRATGRSTDTQYF.

V gene TRBV6-5 combines with J gene TRBJ2-7; possibly TRBD1 for D (6 bases). Germline CDR1 and CDR2: MNHEY and SVGAGI. This CDR3 is 13 amino acids long. Deletions cut 6 bases from V and 5 bases from J, with 14 bases between. The CDR3 region is CASSQGYVDEQYF. CDR3 sequence (DNA): TGTGCCAGCAGCCAGGGGTACGTGGACGAGCAGTACTTC.

Notes on this clonotype: Sequence at one end of the junction differs from germline and may be a read error. The CDR3 is CTSGVNSPLHF. The CDR3 DNA reads as TGTACCAGCGGTGTCAATTCACCCCTCCACTTT. The chain has TRBV2 and TRBJ1-6, with D uncertain. The CDR3 has 11 residues. Germline values: CDR1 SNHLY, CDR2 FYNNEI.

Notes on this clonotype: This could be a read error, since a much larger clone is one nucleotide away. This chain uses TRBV10-3 with TRBJ2-1; TRBD1 is a possible D gene (5 bases). The DNA end is a closer match to TRBJ2-7, so the J assignment may be wrong. The germline V gene has CDR1 ENHRY and CDR2 SYGVKD. The CDR3 runs to 14 residues. The CDR3 DNA is TGTGCCATCAGCCGAGAAGCAGACAGCAATGAGCAGTACTTC. Encoded protein: CAISREADSNEQYF.

This chain joins TRBV7-2 and TRBJ2-7; 7 bases agree with TRBD1. Trimming removed 3 bases from V and 6 bases from J; junction bases left unmatched: 5. From germline, CDR1 is SGHTA and CDR2 FQGNSA. CDR3 size: 13 residues. The CDR3 loop reads CASSFFRGSEQYF. In DNA form, the CDR3 reads TGTGCCAGCAGCTTTTTCAGGGGGAGCGAGCAGTACTTC.

V gene TRBV11-3 combines with J gene TRBJ2-3; maybe TRBD1 (5 bases). The CDR3 spans 16 residues. Trimming stripped 2 bases from V and 6 bases from J, with 18 bases between. CDR1 is SGHNT, CDR2 YENEEA, per germline. This CDR3 reads CASSLRRTPPWDTQYF. CDR3 bases: TGTGCCAGCAGCTTACGTCGGACACCACCGTGGGATACGCAGTATTTT.

This chain joins TRBV10-3 and TRBJ2-3; maybe TRBD2 (6 bases). The CDR3 loop spans 14 amino acids. V lost 4 bases, J lost 2 bases, and 10 bases lay in between. CDR1 is ENHRY and CDR2 is SYGVKD in the germline V gene. The CDR3 DNA reads as TGTGCCATCAGTGGGGGGAGGACCACAGATACGCAGTATTTT. The encoded protein is CAISGGRTTDTQYF.

This clonotype has a handful of counts. Its ends do not fully match the called genes, so a read error is possible. The rearrangement joins TRBV20-1 to TRBJ1-6; TRBD1 aligns across 11 bases. This CDR3 is built from 15 residues. Looked up from germline, CDR1 is DFQATT and CDR2 is SNEGSKA (reference sequence). The CDR3 region has the DNA TGCAGTGCTAGAGACCGGACAGGGGGCAATTCACCCCCCCACTTT. Its protein product is CSARDRTGGNSPPHF.

The chain couples TRBV3-1 to TRBJ1-4, with D possibly TRBD1 on 5 matching bases. The CDR3 has 15 residues. The V gene's germline CDR1 is LGHDT and CDR2 YNNKEL (reference sequence). V was shortened by 0 bases and J by 7 bases, with 12 bases between the two germline ends. The CDR3 coding sequence is TGTGCCAGCAGCCAAGATCTGGGGCGGCGTGAAAAACTGTTTTTT. It encodes CASSQDLGRREKLFF.

With respect to this clonotype: This could be a read error, since a much larger clone is one nucleotide away. This chain connects TRBV27 to TRBJ1-5; 8 bases agree with TRBD1. CDR1 is MNHEY and CDR2 is SMNVEV in the germline V gene (reference sequence). The CDR3 contains 13 residues. The CDR3 loop reads CAGRGPGGQPQHF. Written as DNA, the CDR3 is TGTGCCGGCAGGGGGCCGGGCGGTCAGCCCCAGCATTTT.

The chain joins TRBV29-1 to TRBJ1-5; D gene ambiguous. Germline assignment: CDR1 SQVTM and CDR2 ANQGSEA. CDR3 size: 14 residues. V lost 4 bases and J lost 4, with 14 bases in between. CDR3 sequence: CSVAFGGGNQPQHF. Here the CDR3 DNA reads TGCAGCGTTGCTTTCGGAGGAGGAAATCAGCCCCAGCATTTT.

This clonotype was detected a few times. The chain uses TRBV20-1 and TRBJ2-5; D is uncertain. The V and J ends lost 7 bases and 4 bases respectively, with 10 bases between them. The germline V gene encodes CDR1 DFQATT and CDR2 SNEGSKA (reference sequence). The CDR3 extends over 11 amino acids. CDR3 sequence (DNA): TGCAGTGTTACTCGTCCAGAGACCCAGTACTTC. Translation: CSVTRPETQYF.

The DNA of the CDR3 is TGTGCCAGCAGTCGACAGGATCCCTACGAGCAGTACTTC. Protein sequence: CASSRQDPYEQYF. The chain joins TRBV6-1 to TRBJ2-7, with D perhaps TRBD1 (6 bases). Germline V gene data show CDR1 as MNHNS and CDR2 as SASEGT. Trimming took off 5 bases at V and 2 bases at J, with 10 bases between the two ends. The CDR3 runs 13 residues.

The chain links TRBV5-1 to TRBJ2-2; 7 bases are a match to TRBD2. J was trimmed by 3 bases and V by 6 bases; bases with no gene match: 8. CDR3 length: 15 residues. Germline CDR1 SGHRS, CDR2 YFSETQ. The CDR3 loop reads CASTPGLPDTGELFF. CDR3 DNA: TGCGCCAGCACCCCGGGACTACCCGACACCGGGGAGCTGTTTTTT.

This clonotype was picked up a small number of times. The chain is built from TRBV7-9 and TRBJ2-1, with no clear D. The CDR3 has 15 amino acids. Germline V CDR1 and CDR2: SEHNR, FQNEAQ (reference sequence). Trimming left V 4 bases short and J 2 bases short, with 12 bases between. DNA for the CDR3: TGTGCCAGCAGCTACGGAGACGTGACCTACAATGAGCAGTTCTTC. Residues: CASSYGDVTYNEQFF. The full variable domain, in which reference TRBV7-9 and TRBJ2-1 provide the parts outside the CDR3, is DTGVSQNPRHKITKRGQNVTFRCDPISEHNRLYWYRQTLGQGPEFLTYFQNEAQLEKSRLLSDRFSAERPKGSFSTLEIQRTEQGDSAMYLCASSYGDVTYNEQFFGPGTRLTVL.

In nucleotides, the CDR3 is TGTGCCAGCAGTTACCGGGCAGGGAGCCCGTACGAGCAGTACTTC. This encodes CASSYRAGSPYEQYF. The gene calls are TRBV6-5 and TRBJ2-7, with D tentatively TRBD1 or TRBD2 (5 bases each). V lost 2 bases to trimming and J lost 4 bases, with 15 bases between them. CDR3 size: 15 residues. The germline gives CDR1 MNHEY, CDR2 SVGAGI.

This clonotype was picked up a small number of times. The gene calls are TRBV20-1 and TRBJ2-5; tentative D call: TRBD1 (6 bases). Germline V gene data show CDR1 as DFQATT and CDR2 as SNEGSKA (reference sequence). The CDR3 is made up of 13 amino acids. Trimming cost V 6 bases and J 9 bases, with 20 bases left between them. DNA for the CDR3: TGCAGTGCAACCGCTACTCGACAGGCAGCCCAGTACTTC. It specifies CSATATRQAAQYF.

This chain joins TRBV21-1 and TRBJ2-3; the table's D call of TRBD1 was not tested on the DNA. TRBV21-1 is recorded as a pseudogene. There are 15 residues in the CDR3. Here the CDR3 DNA reads TGTGCCAGCAGCAAAGAGGGACCCGGCACAGATACGCAGTATTTT. The encoded protein is CASSKEGPGTDTQYF.

V usage is TRBV4-1 and J usage is TRBJ1-6; D gene unclear. The V gene's germline CDR1 is MGHRA and CDR2 YSYEKL. The V gene lost 2 bases and the J gene lost 17 bases, with 16 bases spanning the gap. The CDR3 sequence is 13 residues long. The CDR3 region is CASSQSQTSVIHF. The CDR3, as DNA: TGCGCCAGCAGCCAAAGCCAGACGTCGGTTATCCACTTT.

The V and J genes are TRBV7-9 and TRBJ2-7; 11 bases match TRBD2. The length of the CDR3 is 17 residues. Germline-derived CDR1 and CDR2 are SEHNR and FQNEAQ (reference sequence). The ends lost 3 bases at V and 1 base at J; junction bases unmatched: 8. CDR3: CASSFTSGSQVSYEQYF. The DNA of the CDR3 is TGTGCCAGCAGCTTCACTAGCGGGAGCCAAGTATCCTACGAGCAGTACTTC.

V gene TRBV5-1 combines with J gene TRBJ1-1, with D unresolved. With 4 bases removed from V and 5 bases from J, the gap between germline ends came to 15 bases. CDR1 SGHRS and CDR2 YFSETQ come from the germline V gene. The CDR3 runs 14 residues. CDR3 sequence (DNA): TGCGCCAGCAGCCCCAACCCCCTAGTGACTGAAGCTTTCTTT. This sequence encodes CASSPNPLVTEAFF.